This T cell receptor (beta chain) was recorded in a study of shared clonotypes between healthy human individuals. The CDR3 loop spans 16 amino acids. V lost 0 bases to trimming and J lost 2 bases, with 15 bases between them. The germline gives CDR1 SGDLS, CDR2 YYNGEE. Deep-level assay runs were performed. Produced via immunoSEQ multiplex PCR; TCRdb's table is partial and in-frame only. The table lists over a million clones, roughly 96% of them singletons. The study separated CD4+ cells into CD45RA+ naive and CD45RA-negative memory subsets. The specimen sequenced was naive CD4+ T cells sorted from blood. Subset of the sample: CD45RA+ positively selected. The TCR was taken from a man aged 25 to 40 in good health. V is TRBV9 and J is TRBJ2-7, with D hard to call. CDR3 sequence reads: CASSVDGRVVPYEQYF. For the CDR3, the DNA is TGTGCCAGCAGCGTAGATGGAAGGGTAGTCCCCTACGAGCAGTACTTC.